This T cell receptor (beta chain) was recorded in a study of T cell repertoires in cytomegalovirus infection. TCRdb processed the reads anew with MiXCR; each CDR3 protein has one entry. Here the sample spans 500,000 or so distinct CDR3 sequences, 16% being singletons. This clonotype appeared a few times. Per the germline V gene, CDR1 is SEHNR and CDR2 is FQNEAQ (reference sequence). V was clipped by 5 bases and J by 6 bases, with 14 bases between them. This CDR3 has 13 residues. This chain uses TRBV7-9 with TRBJ2-7; tentatively, D is TRBD2 (6 bases). The TCR was taken from a human donor in good health (CMV status not recorded). Some clones in this sample may be carry-over from other donors' samples. Material: CD8+ T cells from PBMCs. The CDR3 loop is CASSPRTTGEQYF. The CDR3 coding sequence is TGTGCCAGCAGCCCGAGGACTACCGGCGAGCAGTACTTC.